This TCR beta chain was obtained from a study of identical twins. In its sample, this clonotype was seen a few times. Antigen: not known. TCRdb itself ran the 5' RACE reads through MiXCR, one entry per CDR3 protein. The sample includes 450,000 or so distinct CDR3 sequences, approximately 24% of them seen just once. The germline V gene encodes CDR1 LNHNV and CDR2 YYDKDF (reference sequence). Trimming cost V 4 bases and J 2 bases; bases outside gene matches: 5. The CDR3 runs to 14 residues. Study conclusions and caveats: Beta clonotypes that were abundant in cord blood contained fewer insertions, a pattern absent from memory repertoires.

The same sample was also studied in work on T cells expressing NK-cell markers. That study adds: An anti-gamma-delta TCR antibody restricted sorting to alpha-beta TCR T cells in several experiments. In several donors, dominant clonotypes made up about 25-60.1% of CD3+CD56-NKG2C+ cells.

This sequence was found in a woman aged 18 to 35 in good health. Sequencing was performed on CD4+ T cells sorted from blood. The chain uses TRBV15 and TRBJ2-7; 7 bases are shared with TRBD2. This CDR3 reads CATSMAGVTYEQYF. CDR3 nucleotide sequence: TGTGCCACCAGCATGGCGGGAGTCACCTACGAGCAGTACTTC.